This TCR beta chain emerged from a study of blood T cell repertoires in COVID-19. Turning to the study itself: Samples of COVID-19 (acute and convalescent) were obtained from the United States, Italy and Spain. T cells, B-cell-depleted T cells, or PBMCs provided the cDNA or gDNA that served as material.

The CDR3 length is 14 residues. J was trimmed by 5 bases and V by 0 bases; bases with no gene match: 1. The germline V gene encodes CDR1 SGHNT and CDR2 YYREEE (reference sequence). The repertoire was sequenced with immunoSEQ multiplex PCR; TCRdb's copy has only in-frame clones and lacks some. The repertoire holds over 200,000 clones, with over 75% as singletons. Sequencing used PBMCs or T cells enriched from blood (not recorded which). The clonotype was recovered from a woman aged 25 to 39 who had been exposed to COVID-19. The chain carries TRBV5-4 and TRBJ1-2; 10 bases align to TRBD1. CDR3 sequence: CASSLGGQGYGYTF. CDR3 DNA: TGTGCCAGCAGCTTGGGGGGACAGGGGTATGGCTACACCTTC.